The 9 T cell receptor beta chains below come from one sample, sequenced in a study of T cell clonality in common variable immunodeficiency. Generated by immunoSEQ multiplex PCR, the TCRdb table keeps only in-frame clones and is missing some. The profile covers roughly 57,000 clones, none occurring a single time. Sample: peripheral blood mononuclear cells. The receptors were gathered from a person aged 18 to 69 in good health.

Regarding this clone: The observed sequence ends 3 residues before the CDR3 terminus, with the missing tail filled in from the germline J gene. The V gene is TRBV7-9, the J gene TRBJ2-4; no firm D call. Germline CDR1 SEHNR, CDR2 FQNEAQ (reference sequence). The CDR3 runs to 13 residues. The sequenced CDR3 bases are TGTGCCAGCAGCTTAATCACAGCCTATGGT. This codes for CASSLITAYG. The full CDR3 sequence reads CASSLITAYGQYF.

The sample holds many counts of this clone. The read gets to within 3 residues of the CDR3 end, and the germline J gene fills in the rest. V is TRBV19 and J is TRBJ2-5; TRBD2 is a possible D gene (7 bases). CDR3 size: 14 residues. The germline V gene encodes CDR1 LNHDA and CDR2 SQIVND (reference sequence). V was trimmed by 8 bases and J by 5 bases, leaving 18 bases between them. The covered CDR3 bases are TGTGCCAGTTGGGGGGGCTCTACAGGGGAGACC. Its translation is CASWGGSTGET. The whole CDR3 protein is CASWGGSTGETQYF.

This clone was counted at least ten times. Sequencing ends 3 residues short of the CDR3 end; the germline J gene provides the rest. V and J are TRBV29-1 and TRBJ1-2, with D possibly matching TRBD1 (5 bases). CDR3 length: 13 amino acids. Trimming took off 1 base at V and 1 base at J, with 7 bases between the two ends. Germline-derived CDR1 and CDR2 are SQVTM and ANQGSEA. The covered CDR3 bases are TGCAGCGTTGAAGGAGGGGTTAACTATGGC. Translated: CSVEGGVNYG. The CDR3 in full is CSVEGGVNYGYTF. Supplemented by reference TRBV29-1 and TRBJ1-2, the full variable domain reads SAVISQKPSRDICQRGTSLTIQCQVDSQVTMMFWYRQQPGQSLTLIATANQGSEATYESGFVIDKFPISRPNLTFSTLTVSNMSPEDSSIYLCSVEGGVNYGYTFGSGTRLTVV.

This clone was counted ten times or more. The sequenced fragment ends 3 residues before the CDR3 boundary, so the rest is inferred from the germline J gene. The V call is TRBV19, the J call TRBJ2-1, with 9 bases lining up with TRBD1. Germline V gene data show CDR1 as LNHDA and CDR2 as SQIVND (reference sequence). The junction had 8 bases not matched to a gene; V was cut back by 3 bases and J by 5 bases. The CDR3 contains 16 residues. CDR3 sequence: CASSILQGALDNEQFF. The covered CDR3 bases are TGTGCCAGTAGTATCCTACAGGGGGCATTGGACAATGAG.

In this sample, this clone turned up many times. The CDR3 DNA, read in part, is TGCAGTGCTAGAGATCGAGGGGGCACCGGGGAG. Encoded protein: CSARDRGGTGE. Given in full, the CDR3 is CSARDRGGTGELFF. This chain uses TRBV20-1 with TRBJ2-2; D perhaps matches TRBD1 (6 bases). The CDR3 extends 3 residues past the end of the read, so its final part is completed from the germline J gene. Trimming cost V 0 bases and J 4 bases, with 9 bases left between them. Germline CDR1 is DFQATT and CDR2 is SNEGSKA (reference sequence). The CDR3 consists of 14 residues.

This clone was found many times. Sequencing ends 3 residues short of the CDR3 end; the germline J gene provides the rest. The rearrangement joins TRBV13 to TRBJ1-1; D is ambiguous. Trimming took off 5 bases at V and 3 bases at J, with 10 bases between the two ends. The CDR3 is 13 amino acids. The germline gives CDR1 PRHDT, CDR2 FYEKMQ (reference sequence). Partial CDR3 DNA: TGTGCCAGCAGCCCCGAGCGGGACACTGAA. Translated: CASSPERDTE. The CDR3, in full, reads CASSPERDTEAFF. Complete variable domain (other parts from reference TRBV13 and TRBJ1-1): AAGVIQSPRHLIKEKRETATLKCYPIPRHDTVYWYQQGPGQDPQFLISFYEKMQSDKGSIPDRFSAQQFSDYHSELNMSSLELGDSALYFCASSPERDTEAFFGQGTRLTVV.

This clone was counted at least ten times. Read coverage stops 3 residues before the CDR3 terminus; the germline J gene supplies the remainder. J is TRBJ1-4 and V is TRBV20-1; D unclear. The CDR3 is 16 residues long. Looked up from germline, CDR1 is DFQATT and CDR2 is SNEGSKA (reference sequence). V was clipped by 5 bases and J by 10 bases, with 26 bases between them. The chain's CDR3 is CSAPAGGSWQMGKLFF. CDR3 DNA (partial): TGCAGTGCTCCGGCGGGTGGTAGCTGGCAAATGGGAAAA.

This clone was seen repeatedly, ten times or more. The CDR3 goes on 3 residues after the read ends, and that part is filled in from the germline J gene. This chain links TRBV5-4 with TRBJ1-4, with 7 positions matching TRBD1. From germline, CDR1 is SGHNT and CDR2 YYREEE (reference sequence). Unmatched junction bases numbered 10, after V lost 4 bases and J lost 7 bases. There are 15 residues in the CDR3. CDR3 sequence reads: CASSEDRESVEKLFF. CDR3 DNA, as far as it was read: TGTGCCAGCAGCGAAGACAGGGAGTCAGTTGAAAAA.

This clone has at least ten counts. The CDR3 goes on 3 residues after the read ends, and that part is filled in from the germline J gene. V usage is TRBV19 and J usage is TRBJ1-1; 7 bases are shared with TRBD1. Germline values: CDR1 LNHDA, CDR2 SQIVND (reference sequence). The CDR3 is made up of 16 amino acids. V shed 1 base, J shed 4 bases, and the junction held 9 bases outside the gene matches. The CDR3 spells CASSIGGGSGGTEAFF. Partial CDR3 DNA: TGTGCCAGTAGTATAGGAGGGGGCTCGGGCGGCACTGAA.